The 14 T cell receptor beta chains in this list originate from one sample, sequenced in a study of HIV-infected patients and healthy controls (dated by TCRdb to 2013 to 2014). Since whole blood was used without any cell fractionation, the repertoire reflected all peripheral T cells in unsorted form. To prepare the library, 5' RACE was applied. The listed sequencing device is Illumina MiSeq. Using SuperScript III with primers targeting the alpha and beta constant regions, around 530 ng of RNA was reverse transcribed. Separate alpha and beta chain libraries were made by chain-specific third strand synthesis with multiplexing indices. TCRdb reprocessed the public reads (quality trimming at Q25 with fastp, clone calling with MiXCR) and kept in-frame beta chains. Each record represents a unique CDR3 protein, reported with the most common genes and DNA among its rows. This sample holds under 20,000 distinct CDR3 sequences; roughly 9% were observed only once. The ten largest clones represent roughly 4.6% of the sample.

Sequences were obtained from blood. The receptors stem from an adult in good health.

There are a few counts of this clonotype. This chain joins TRBV29-1 and TRBJ1-1; D is undetermined. In germline, CDR1 is SQVTM, CDR2 ANQGSEA. Trimming removed 3 bases at V and 7 bases at J, with 12 bases between. The CDR3 has 12 amino acids. CDR3 amino acids: CSVDRFLNEAFF. CDR3 nucleotide sequence: TGCAGCGTTGACAGATTTCTCAATGAAGCTTTCTTT.

Relative to its sample, this clonotype is medium-sized (0.01 to 0.1%). This chain joins TRBV29-1 and TRBJ2-3, with TRBD2 identical over 7 bases. CDR3 length equals 15 residues. The J segment lost 5 bases and the V segment lost 0 bases, leaving 8 bases of the junction unmatched. Per the germline V gene, CDR1 is SQVTM and CDR2 is ANQGSEA. This CDR3 is CSVEEVGGRGDTQYF. The DNA for the CDR3 is TGCAGCGTTGAAGAAGTAGGCGGGAGAGGAGATACGCAGTATTTT.

This clonotype was counted ten times or more. This sequence joins TRBV7-2 and TRBJ2-1; 9 bases are shared with TRBD2. The CDR3 is 15 amino acids. The trim removed 1 base at V and 9 bases at J, leaving 7 bases unmatched. CDR1 and CDR2 from the germline V gene are SGHTA and FQGNSA. DNA for the CDR3: TGTGCCAGCAGCTTAGTGGCGGGAGGGTACGGTGAGCAGTTCTTC. It translates to CASSLVAGGYGEQFF.

To note about this clonotype: This may be a read error, as it is one base from a much larger clone. This chain uses TRBV6-5 with TRBJ1-5, with 7 bases lining up with TRBD1. CDR1 MNHEY and CDR2 SVGAGI come from the germline V gene. This CDR3 contains 14 residues. Losses at the gene ends were 7 bases for V and 4 bases for J; bases not matched to a gene: 7. The chain's CDR3 is CASMGGGPNQPQHF. The CDR3 nucleotides read TGTGCCAGCATGGGAGGGGGCCCAAATCAGCCCCAGCATTTT.

The V gene is TRBV7-9, the J gene TRBJ2-5; 10 nucleotides match TRBD2. Germline V gene sequence: CDR1 SEHNR, CDR2 FQNEAQ (reference sequence). The CDR3 covers 15 residues. The J segment lost 4 bases and the V segment lost 5 bases, leaving 7 bases of the junction unmatched. The CDR3 loop is CASSPKREGPETQYF. CDR3 sequence (DNA): TGTGCCAGCAGCCCGAAGCGGGAGGGCCCAGAGACCCAGTACTTC.

This clonotype was observed at least ten times. This chain connects TRBV6-5 to TRBJ2-5; the match to TRBD1 covers 12 bases. Germline trimming cut 5 bases from V and 5 bases from J; bases unmatched to any gene: 3. Germline lookup yields CDR1 MNHEY and CDR2 SVGAGI. The CDR3 length is 14 residues. The CDR3 DNA is TGTGCCAGCAGTCGGGACAGGGGGCGTGAGACCCAGTACTTC. Translated: CASSRDRGRETQYF.

Ten or more counts support this clonotype. The rearrangement links TRBV4-3 to TRBJ2-3; a possible D gene is TRBD1 (6 bases). V lost 0 bases and J lost 5, with 15 bases in between. Germline CDR1 LGHNA, CDR2 YSLEER. The CDR3 loop spans 16 amino acids. CDR3 coding DNA: TGCGCCAGCAGCCAAGAAGCCAGGGGAGTTCAAGATACGCAGTATTTT. It translates to CASSQEARGVQDTQYF.

By proportion, this clonotype is medium-sized. CDR3 coding DNA: TGTGCCAGCAGCTCTAGCGGGAGTGGATACAATGAGCAGTTCTTC. This encodes CASSSSGSGYNEQFF. This chain connects TRBV13 to TRBJ2-1, with 10 nucleotides matching TRBD2. J was trimmed by 4 bases and V by 4 bases; bases with no gene match: 4. Germline V gives CDR1 PRHDT, CDR2 FYEKMQ (reference sequence). The CDR3 contains 15 residues.

This clonotype has ten or more counts. This chain links TRBV4-3 with TRBJ2-1, with 11 bases fitting TRBD2. The CDR3 is 16 amino acids. Germline V lookup: CDR1 LGHNA, CDR2 YSLEER. Trimming cost V 0 bases and J 3 bases; bases outside gene matches: 1. CDR3 amino acids: CASSQDGTSGYNEQFF. The CDR3 DNA is TGCGCCAGCAGCCAAGATGGGACTAGCGGCTACAATGAGCAGTTCTTC.

This clonotype is medium-sized (0.01 to 0.1%). J is TRBJ2-4 and V is TRBV5-1, with 9 bases identical to TRBD2. Germline CDR1 and CDR2: SGHRS and YFSETQ. V lost 4 bases, J lost 0 bases, and 8 bases stayed unmatched. The CDR3 sequence is 17 residues long. The chain's CDR3 is CASSPAGGLIAKNIQYF. CDR3 bases: TGCGCCAGCAGCCCAGCGGGAGGATTGATAGCCAAAAACATTCAGTACTTC.

This clonotype was seen repeatedly, ten times or more. The chain has TRBV9 and TRBJ2-1; 12 bases are a match to TRBD2. V was pared by 4 bases and J by 6 bases, with 11 bases of the junction left unmatched. The germline V gene has CDR1 SGDLS and CDR2 YYNGEE. This CDR3 spans 17 amino acids. Written as DNA, the CDR3 is TGTGCCAGCAGCACCCTCCCGACTAGCGGGGGTTCCAATGAGCAGTTCTTC. It translates to CASSTLPTSGGSNEQFF.

In its sample, this clonotype was seen many times. The V call is TRBV20-1, the J call TRBJ2-1; 7 bases fit TRBD2. Germline V gene lookup returns CDR1 DFQATT and CDR2 SNEGSKA (reference sequence). The CDR3 has 15 residues. V lost 4 bases to trimming and J lost 7 bases; unmatched junction nucleotides: 13. The CDR3, as DNA: TGCAGTGCTATTCTGGCGGGAGCGACCCAAAATGAGCAGTTCTTC. This encodes CSAILAGATQNEQFF.

This clonotype has at least ten counts. The rearrangement uses TRBV24-1 and TRBJ1-1; the D gene is possibly TRBD1 (6 bases). Germline CDR1 reads KGHDR; CDR2 reads SFDVKD. V was clipped by 5 bases and J by 1 base, with 10 bases between them. This CDR3 has 14 amino acids. The DNA of the CDR3 is TGTGCCACCAGTGCGGGGACATCGAACACTGAAGCTTTCTTT. This gives the protein CATSAGTSNTEAFF.

This chain connects TRBV19 to TRBJ2-3, with unresolved D. This CDR3 contains 13 residues. The germline CDR1 and CDR2 sequences are LNHDA and SQIVND (reference sequence). V gave up 5 bases and J gave up 4 bases, with 10 bases separating them. This chain's CDR3 is CASSSSLADTQYF. In DNA form, the CDR3 reads TGTGCCAGTAGTTCTTCACTTGCAGATACGCAGTATTTT.